What follows is one TCR beta chain and its context. These data belong to a study of blood T cell repertoires in COVID-19. Study details: Material from acute and convalescent COVID-19 was sourced from the United States, Italy and Spain. T cells, B-cell-depleted T cells, or PBMCs supplied cDNA or gDNA.

Some clones are missing from TCRdb's copy, which holds only in-frame ones; the method was immunoSEQ multiplex PCR. Seen here are around 240,000 clones, approximately 85% observed once, and the top ten hold just under 1%. The TCR was taken from a middle-aged man with acute or convalescent COVID-19. Sequencing was performed on peripheral blood.

The CDR3 DNA is TGCGCCAGCAGCTCGAGCGGGGGTCCCTCCACCGGGGAGCTGTTTTTT. Translating it yields CASSSSGGPSTGELFF. This chain joins TRBV5-1 and TRBJ2-2, with 8 nucleotides matching TRBD2. Losses at the gene ends were 3 bases for V and 4 bases for J; bases not matched to a gene: 8. The CDR3 consists of 16 residues. In germline, CDR1 is SGHRS, CDR2 YFSETQ. The whole variable domain, filled in from reference TRBV5-1 and TRBJ2-2, reads KAGVTQTPRYLIKTRGQQVTLSCSPISGHRSVSWYQQTPGQGLQFLFEYFSETQRNKGNFPGRFSGRQFSNSRSEMNVSTLELGDSALYLCASSSSGGPSTGELFFGEGSRLTVL.